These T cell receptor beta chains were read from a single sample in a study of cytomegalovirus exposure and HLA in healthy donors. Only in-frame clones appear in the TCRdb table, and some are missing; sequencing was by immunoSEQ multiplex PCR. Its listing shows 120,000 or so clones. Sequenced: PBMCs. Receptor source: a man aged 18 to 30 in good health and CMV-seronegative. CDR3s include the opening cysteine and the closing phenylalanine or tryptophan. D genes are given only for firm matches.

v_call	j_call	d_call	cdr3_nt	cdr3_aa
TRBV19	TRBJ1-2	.	TGTGCCAGTAGTACCCCCCTTGTGTTATCAAGAGGCTATGGCTACACCTTC	CASSTPLVLSRGYGYTF
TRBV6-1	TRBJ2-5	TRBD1	TGTGCCAGCAGTGAGGCGACAGGGGCTCAAGAGACCCAGTACTTC	CASSEATGAQETQYF
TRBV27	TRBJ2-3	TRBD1	TGTGCCAGCAGTCCCGGACAGGGCAGAACAGATACGCAGTATTTT	CASSPGQGRTDTQYF
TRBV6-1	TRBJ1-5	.	TGTGCCAGCAGCGCTCAAGGAGATCAGCCCCAGCATTTT	CASSAQGDQPQHF
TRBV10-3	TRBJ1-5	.	TGTGCCACGGACAAGGGGGAGTACGGCAATCAGCCCCAGCATTTT	CATDKGEYGNQPQHF
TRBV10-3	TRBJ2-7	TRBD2	TGTGCCATCAGTGAGTCGACTAGCGGGGGGGCGTTCCACGAGCAGTACTTC	CAISESTSGGAFHEQYF
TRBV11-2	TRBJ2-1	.	TGTGCCAGCAGCCCCCCCAGCGACGGAGGGAATGAGCAGTTCTTC	CASSPPSDGGNEQFF
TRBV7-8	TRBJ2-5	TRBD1	TGTGCCAGCAGCTCACCGGAGACAGGGTCAGAGACCCAGTACTTC	CASSSPETGSETQYF
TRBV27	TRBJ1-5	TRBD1	TGTGCCAGCAGCCTGGGACAGGGCAATCAGCCCCAGCATTTT	CASSLGQGNQPQHF
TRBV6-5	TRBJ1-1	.	TGTGCCAGCAGTAAGAGTGCCCCCACTGAAGCTTTCTTT	CASSKSAPTEAFF
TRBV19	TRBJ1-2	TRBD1	TGTGCCCTGGAACAGGGGAGAGGCTACACCTTC	CALEQGRGYTF
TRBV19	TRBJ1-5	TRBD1	TGTGCCAGTAGTATATCATCAGGGGGCCATCAGCCCCAGCATTTT	CASSISSGGHQPQHF
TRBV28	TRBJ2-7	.	TGTGCCAGCAGTTTATCGGGTGGGACTTCCTACGAGCAGTACTTC	CASSLSGGTSYEQYF
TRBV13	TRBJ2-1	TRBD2	TGTGCCAGCAGCTTTATGGCGGGGGGGCACAATGAGCAGTTCTTC	CASSFMAGGHNEQFF
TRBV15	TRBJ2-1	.	TGTGCCACCAGCAGTGCTCTCTGGGCGAAAGGGAGCGGGTACAATGAGCAGTTCTTC	CATSSALWAKGSGYNEQFF
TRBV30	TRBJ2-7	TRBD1	TGTGCCTGGAACAGGGGCTCCTACGAGCAGTACTTC	CAWNRGSYEQYF
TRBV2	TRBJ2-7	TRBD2	TGTGCCAGCAGTTTAGCGGGAATAGGCTACGAGCAGTACTTC	CASSLAGIGYEQYF
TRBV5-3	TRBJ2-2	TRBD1	TGTGCCAGAAGCTTGGCTAGTGGGACAGGGGAGAACACCGGGGAGCTGTTTTTT	CARSLASGTGENTGELFF
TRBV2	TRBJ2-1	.	TGTGCCAGCAGCCTCAACTACGAGCAGTTCTTC	CASSLNYEQFF
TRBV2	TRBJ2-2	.	TGTGCCAGCAGTGAAGCCCTGACAGGTATATCGAGATTGGGGGAGCTGTTTTTT	CASSEALTGISRLGELFF
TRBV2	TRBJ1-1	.	TGTGCCAGCAGCGAGGGAGTCAGTGAGAACACTGAAGCTTTCTTT	CASSEGVSENTEAFF
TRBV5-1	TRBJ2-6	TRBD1	TGCGCCAGCAGCTTGGCCGGGGGGACAGGGTGGGGATCTGGGGCCAACGTCCTGACTTTC	CASSLAGGTGWGSGANVLTF
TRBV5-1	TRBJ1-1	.	TGCGCCAGCAGCTTGGCCCGTACAGGCACTGAAGCTTTCTTT	CASSLARTGTEAFF
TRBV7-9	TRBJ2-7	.	TGTGCCAGCAGCTTAGCGTATGACACTCCGGCCACCTCCTACGAGCAGTACTTC	CASSLAYDTPATSYEQYF
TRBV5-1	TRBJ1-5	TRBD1	TGCGCCAGCAGCTTGGGGTCAGGGGGGACGAATCAGCCCCAGCATTTT	CASSLGSGGTNQPQHF
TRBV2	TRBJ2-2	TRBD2	TGTGCCAGCAGTGAGGGTAGCGGGAGGGTCAGGGAGCTGTTTTTT	CASSEGSGRVRELFF
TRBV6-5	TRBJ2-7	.	TGTGCCAGCAGCTCCGACTATGCCTCCTACGAGCAGTACTTC	CASSSDYASYEQYF
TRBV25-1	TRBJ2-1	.	TGTGCCAGCATGAGGGCTAGGAATGAGCAGTTCTTC	CASMRARNEQFF
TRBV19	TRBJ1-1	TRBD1	TGTGCCAGTAAGGACAGGGGACGCACTGAAGCTTTCTTT	CASKDRGRTEAFF
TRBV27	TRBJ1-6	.	TGTGCCAGCAAAGGAACAGGTCTGAATTCACCCCTCCACTTT	CASKGTGLNSPLHF
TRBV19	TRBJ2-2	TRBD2	TGTGCCAGTAGTAGCGGGGGGGCCTCGAGCACCGGGGAGCTGTTTTTT	CASSSGGASSTGELFF
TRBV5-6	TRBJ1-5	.	TGTGCCAGCAGCTTGGGTAGTCAGCCCCAGCATTTT	CASSLGSQPQHF
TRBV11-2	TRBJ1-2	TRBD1	TGTGCCAGCAGCCCCTTCGCTTCGGGGACAGGGGGCGGGTATGGTGGCTACACCTTC	CASSPFASGTGGGYGGYTF
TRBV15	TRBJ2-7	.	TGTGCCACCAGTGAATTACAGCTTTCCTACGAGCAGTACTTC	CATSELQLSYEQYF
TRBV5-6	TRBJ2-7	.	TGTGCCAGCAGCTTGCGAGGCCCAAATCAGGGAAAGGAGCAGTACTTC	CASSLRGPNQGKEQYF
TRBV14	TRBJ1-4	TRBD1	TGTGCCAGCAGCCCGGGGACAGGGGACGAAAAACTGTTTTTT	CASSPGTGDEKLFF
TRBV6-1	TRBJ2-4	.	TGTGCCAGCAGTGAACAGGGCCAAGCCAAAAACATTCAGTACTTC	CASSEQGQAKNIQYF
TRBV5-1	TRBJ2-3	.	TGCGCCAGCAGCTTGGGGGGGGATCCCACAGATACGCAGTATTTT	CASSLGGDPTDTQYF
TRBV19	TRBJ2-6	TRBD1	TGTGCCAGTACCTCTACCTGGACAGGGGGCACTGGGGCCAACGTCCTGACTTTC	CASTSTWTGGTGANVLTF
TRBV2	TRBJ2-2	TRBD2	TGTGCCAGCAGTGCCGGGACTACGAACACCGGGGAGCTGTTTTTT	CASSAGTTNTGELFF
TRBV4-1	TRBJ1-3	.	TGCGCCAGCAGCCAAGCCGGGACATCAGCTGGAAACACCATATATTTT	CASSQAGTSAGNTIYF
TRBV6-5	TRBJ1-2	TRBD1	TGTGCCAGCAGCTTGACAGGGGGGAGTCACTATGGCTACACCTTC	CASSLTGGSHYGYTF
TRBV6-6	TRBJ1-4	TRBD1	TGTGCCAGTAAATGGACAGGCCTTGGGGCTAATGAAAAACTGTTTTTT	CASKWTGLGANEKLFF
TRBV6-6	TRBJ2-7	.	TGTGCCAGCAGTTACTCGGGGGGCTCCTACGAGCAGTACTTC	CASSYSGGSYEQYF
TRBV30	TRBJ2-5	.	TGTGCCTGGAGTCCCCCGGAGTGGGAAGAGACCCAGTACTTC	CAWSPPEWEETQYF
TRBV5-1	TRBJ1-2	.	TGCGCCAGCAGCTTGGTGGGAGGCCCTAACTATGGCTACACCTTC	CASSLVGGPNYGYTF
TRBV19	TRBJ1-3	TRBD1	TGTGCCAGTAGTTTTACCACAGGGGTTGCTGGAAACACCATATATTTT	CASSFTTGVAGNTIYF
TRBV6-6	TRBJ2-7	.	TGTGCCAGCAGTTACTCCGGGGGAACGAGCTCCTACGAGCAGTACTTC	CASSYSGGTSSYEQYF
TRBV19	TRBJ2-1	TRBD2	TGTGCCAGTAGTAATCAAGCGGGGGGCAGCTACAATGAGCAGTTCTTC	CASSNQAGGSYNEQFF
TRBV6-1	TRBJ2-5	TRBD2	TGTGCCAGCAGTTTTAGCGGGAGTATCCAAGAGACCCAGTACTTC	CASSFSGSIQETQYF
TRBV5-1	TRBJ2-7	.	TGCGCCAGCAGCCCCTACGCCGAGATCAACGAGCAGTACTTC	CASSPYAEINEQYF
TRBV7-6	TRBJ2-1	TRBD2	TGTGCCAGCAGCTTTCTAGCGGGGGGTGAAGGAAATGAGCAGTTCTTC	CASSFLAGGEGNEQFF
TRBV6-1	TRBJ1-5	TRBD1	TGTGCCAGCAGTGAAGGACAGGGGCGGACGCCCCAGCATTTT	CASSEGQGRTPQHF
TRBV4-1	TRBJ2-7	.	TGCGCCAGCAGCCAAGCTCCACCCCGGGGACTGGCTAGGGAGCAGTACTTC	CASSQAPPRGLAREQYF
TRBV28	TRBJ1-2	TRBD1	TGTGCCAGCAGTTCATCGGGACAGGGGGTCAATGGCTACACCTTC	CASSSSGQGVNGYTF
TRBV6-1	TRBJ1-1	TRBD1	TGTGCCAGCAGGTCCGGGACAGAGAACACTGAAGCTTTCTTT	CASRSGTENTEAFF
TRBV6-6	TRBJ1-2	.	TGTGCCAGCAGTTGGCCCGACAGTAATGGCTACACCTTC	CASSWPDSNGYTF